Listed below are T cell receptor beta chains from one sample, sequenced in a study of shared clonotypes between healthy human individuals. The data were produced by immunoSEQ multiplex PCR, yet TCRdb's version contains in-frame clones alone and is incomplete. The table records some 2.1 million clones, 93% of them present only once. The source material was naive CD8+ T cells from PBMCs. The source of these receptors is a man aged 18 to 29 in good health. Some clones in this sample may be carry-over from other donors' samples. Both conserved end residues are part of each CDR3. The D gene is left open where the match is weak. The listing skips clone size in some rows; elsewhere it reads once, few, many or a size class.

D gene	V gene	J gene	clone size	CDR3 protein	CDR3 DNA
TRBD1	TRBV9	TRBJ2-7	-	CASTKTGNPYEQYF	TGTGCCAGCACCAAGACAGGGAACCCCTACGAGCAGTACTTC
TRBD1	TRBV10-3	TRBJ1-2	-	CAISESLTGFLLLANYGYTF	TGTGCCATCAGTGAGTCCTTGACAGGGTTCCTCCTCTTAGCTAACTATGGCTACACCTTC
-	TRBV6-5	TRBJ2-7	once	CASSPGAYEQYF	TGTGCCAGCAGTCCGGGGGCCTACGAGCAGTACTTC
-	TRBV9	TRBJ1-4	-	CASSAREGPIKLFF	TGTGCCAGCAGCGCCAGGGAGGGGCCTATAAAACTGTTTTTT
-	TRBV19	TRBJ1-1	-	CASTIGQGGGTEAFF	TGTGCCAGTACCATAGGTCAGGGAGGAGGGACTGAAGCTTTCTTT
-	TRBV5-6	TRBJ1-2	-	CASTSGGRNYGYTF	TGTGCCAGTACCTCGGGGGGGAGGAACTATGGCTACACCTTC
-	TRBV4-2	TRBJ1-5	-	CASSPTLYSNQPQHF	TGTGCCAGCAGCCCCACCTTATATAGCAATCAGCCCCAGCATTTT
-	TRBV4-1	TRBJ2-5	-	CASSPVGGETQYF	TGCGCCAGCAGCCCGGTGGGAGGAGAGACCCAGTACTTC
-	TRBV7-9	TRBJ1-4	-	CASSSNREGNEKLFF	TGTGCCAGCAGCTCCAACAGGGAGGGTAATGAAAAACTGTTTTTT
-	TRBV30	TRBJ2-7	-	CAWGVDRFPYEQYF	TGTGCCTGGGGTGTTGACAGGTTCCCCTACGAGCAGTACTTC
-	TRBV10-3	TRBJ2-7	-	CAISDRGFYEQYF	TGTGCCATCAGTGACAGGGGCTTTTACGAGCAGTACTTC